The clone carrying this TCR beta chain is labeled as medium-sized. Its antigen is as yet unknown. This record belongs to a study of immune heterogeneity within non-small cell lung tumors. Study results and limitations: The repertoire of each individual patient held high-frequency T-cell receptor beta clonotypes that were largely distinct from those of other patients.

Bulk tumor genomic DNA (about 600 ng per sample) served as template. Multiple biopsies spaced far apart were taken from each primary tumor during surgery. Curative surgery was performed on patients who had untreated, newly diagnosed non-small cell lung cancer. Trimming took 5 bases from V and 2 from J; bases not matched to a gene: 4. The CDR3 contains 16 residues. The V gene's germline CDR1 is MDHEN and CDR2 SYDVKM. TCR beta CDR3 was amplified by multiplex PCR, first round around 10 cycles, 32 V and 13 J primers. TCRdb re-called the multiplex PCR reads with MiXCR, one entry per CDR3 protein. The sample has 7,000 to 8,500 distinct CDR3 sequences; more than 20% are singletons.

The source is a man between 60 and 70 years old with non-small cell lung cancer. Sequencing was done on a sample of lung tumor tissue. The V call is TRBV28, the J call TRBJ2-2, with 11 bases aligning to TRBD2. The CDR3 coding sequence is TGTGCCAGCAGTATCCGACTAGCGGGAAACACCGGGGAGCTGTTTTTT. Translated, it gives CASSIRLAGNTGELFF.